The present TCR beta chain was sequenced within a study of blood T cell repertoires in COVID-19 (TCRdb year 2020). Some background on the complete study: The collaborator samples originated in the United States, Italy and Spain and spanned the acute and convalescent phases of COVID-19. Subjects who had been exposed to COVID-19, were actively infected with it, or had recovered from it provided the deeply sampled blood TCRbeta repertoires that made up the dataset. The prospective study material was composed of cDNA or gDNA derived from T cells, B-cell-depleted T cells, or PBMCs. A de-identified subject ID, COVID-19 status, age in years and sex were almost always included in the sample metadata. Samples came from the ongoing ImmuneRACE study (first 160 participants) plus 1,254 subjects from 6 global collaborators. Where HLA class I and class II types were available, the types were taken from metadata supplied by the sample provider, not from assay-based typing. The repertoires were released in a freely available public database meant as a resource for research on the immune response to SARS-CoV-2.

The immunoSEQ Assay, a bias-controlled multiplex PCR, was used to amplify TCRbeta CDR3 regions from genomic DNA. The authors' pipeline ran thus. Within the assay, amplification of reference gene primers was used to estimate how many nucleated cells each sample contained. To quantify the absolute abundance of each unique TCRbeta CDR3 rearrangement, sequence reads were collapsed and filtered. For each sample, productive Simpson clonality was calculated as the square root of Simpson's diversity index over productive rearrangements. TCRdb carries this immuneACCESS record with in-frame sequences only. Its versions omit some clonotypes, under half of them owing to an unresolved V gene in the studies checked, with the rest unexplained. V and J calls and clone size are as listed in that table; D and trimming were resolved from the DNA. This sample lists around 250,000 clones; around 88% were detected once. The ten most abundant clones make up about 12% of the sample.

CDR1 and CDR2, looked up from the germline V gene, are SGHRS and YFSETQ. The V end loses 4 bases and the J end loses 7 bases, and a stretch of 11 bases separates them. The CDR3 has 12 amino acids, counting the end cysteine and phenylalanine. Of the read, only the CDR3 DNA is kept; its 36 bases are in frame from base 1. Collaborating institutions collected whole blood in K2EDTA tubes following their own protocols. Collaborator samples were shipped for TCRbeta analysis as frozen whole blood, isolated PBMCs, or DNA extracted from either sample type. On this clone: What this receptor recognizes is not known. No quality values exist for individual bases; no much larger clone is one base distant.

The research as a whole found: The quantity of clinical and demographic metadata differed by source and by participant and was supplied without curation.

The sequenced sample was peripheral blood. The clonotype originates from a man older than 75 with acute or convalescent COVID-19. The receptor chain draws on TRBV5-1 and TRBJ1-1; a confident D gene designation cannot be given. The DNA sequence follows: TGCGCCAGCAGCCCCGGGGAGGATGAAGCTTTCTTT. This encodes CASSPGEDEAFF.